This T cell receptor (beta chain) was profiled in a study of CD8+CD57+ T cells in acquired aplastic anemia (dated by TCRdb to 2016 to 2019). Regarding the research as a whole: DNA extracted from sorted CD4+ and CD8+ cells had a mean of approximately 3 ug, with a range of roughly 0.18 to 27.4 ug. An average of roughly 10 million reads for CD4+ cells and under 12 million reads for CD8+ cells was obtained from healthy donor samples. Overall study results and their limits: No significant difference in CD8+ Simpson's diversity was found between patients and healthy controls (P=0.060). Approximately 31 CD8+ CDR3 sequences were found in both patients and controls but appeared to be highly expressed in patients and within the immunodominant clones of the patients.

Genomic DNA served as template for TCR beta VDJ combination and CDR3 sequence profiling. An Illumina HiSeq 2000 was used for TCR repertoire sequencing. The authors' pipeline ran thus. TRBV/TRBJ rearrangement plots, CDR3 size and DJ length profiles, and Simpson's diversity index were used to evaluate the repertoires. The most abundant DNA sequence in the deep sequencing data was defined as the immunodominant clone. CDR3 amino acid sequences were checked for sharing across subjects and were also compared against the VDJdb database and published repertoires. The public reads were quality trimmed at Q25 with fastp and then assembled into clones with MiXCR by TCRdb, keeping productive beta chains. Under each unique CDR3 protein, matching rows form one entry showing the most common genes and DNA. The V and J calls reflect TCRdb's pipeline rather than the authors' work. Across this sample there are 200,000 to 250,000 distinct CDR3 sequences, with 30% to 40% seen only once. Jointly, the top ten make up roughly 1.1% of the sample.

The study deep-sequenced TCR repertoires of sorted CD4+ and CD8+ blood T cells from severe aplastic anemia patients and healthy subjects. Ficoll-Paque density gradient centrifugation was used to isolate peripheral blood mononuclear cells. Before DNA extraction, CD4+ and CD8+ T cells were sorted by FACS or by magnetic beads. This clonotype has at least ten counts. This receptor's antigen is unknown. Per-nucleotide qualities are absent, and no much larger clonotype sits a single base away. The TCR sequence derives from a human donor in good health, serving as a control. The sequenced sample was sorted CD4+, CD8+, or CD8+CD57+ T cells (not recorded which) from PBMCs.

The nucleotide sequence is TGTGCCAGCAGCGTGGACCCGTCCTCCTACGAGCAGTACTTC. Its protein reads: CASSVDPSSYEQYF. The chain is encoded by TRBV9 joined to TRBJ2-7; confidence is insufficient to name the D gene. The CDR3 measures 14 amino acids from cysteine to phenylalanine. Only the CDR3 region is kept as DNA, spanning 42 bases read in frame from base 1. In the germline V gene, CDR1 corresponds to SGDLS and CDR2 to YYNGEE. Trimming costs V 2 bases and J 0 bases, and their ends lie 9 bases apart.